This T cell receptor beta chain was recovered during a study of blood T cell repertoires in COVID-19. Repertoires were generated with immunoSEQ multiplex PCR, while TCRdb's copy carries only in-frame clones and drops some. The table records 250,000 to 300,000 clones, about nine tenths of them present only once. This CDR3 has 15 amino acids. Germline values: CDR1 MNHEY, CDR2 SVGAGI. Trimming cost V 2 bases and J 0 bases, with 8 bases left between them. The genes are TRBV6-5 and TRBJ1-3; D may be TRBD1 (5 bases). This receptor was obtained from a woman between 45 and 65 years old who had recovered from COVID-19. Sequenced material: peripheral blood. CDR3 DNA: TGTGCCAGCAGTTACAGGGGAAACTCTGGAAACACCATATATTTT. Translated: CASSYRGNSGNTIYF.